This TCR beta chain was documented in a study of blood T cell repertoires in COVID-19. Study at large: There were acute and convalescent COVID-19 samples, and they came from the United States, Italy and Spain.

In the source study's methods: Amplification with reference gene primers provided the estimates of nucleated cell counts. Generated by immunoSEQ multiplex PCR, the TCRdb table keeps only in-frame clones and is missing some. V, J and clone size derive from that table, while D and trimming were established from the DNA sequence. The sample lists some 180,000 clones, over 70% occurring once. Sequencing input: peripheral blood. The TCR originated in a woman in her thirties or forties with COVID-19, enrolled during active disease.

CDR3 loop: CASSPAVYTGELFF. As DNA, the CDR3 is TGCGCCAGCAGCCCAGCGGTGTACACCGGGGAGCTGTTTTTT. The V call is TRBV5-1, the J call TRBJ2-2; D might be TRBD2 (5 bases). This CDR3 is built from 14 residues. Germline assignment: CDR1 SGHRS and CDR2 YFSETQ. V was cut by 4 bases and J by 3 bases, with 10 bases left in between.